This entry lists 2 T cell receptor beta chains sequenced from one sample in a study of shared clonotypes between healthy human individuals. Repertoires were generated with immunoSEQ multiplex PCR, while TCRdb's copy carries only in-frame clones and drops some. The sample records roughly 2.2 million clones, 85% to 95% being singletons. Input material: naive CD4+ T cells from PBMCs. Specified subset: CD45RA+ positively selected. The receptors shown here come from a man in his late teens or twenties in good health. Some clones in this sample may be carry-over from other donors' samples.

The J gene is TRBJ2-7, the V gene TRBV6-6; either TRBD1 or TRBD2 may fit D (7 bases each). CDR3 length: 14 residues. The V end was cut by 8 bases, the J end by 0 bases, with 14 bases between. Germline values: CDR1 MNHNY, CDR2 SVGAGI (reference sequence). Here the CDR3 reads CASAQGGGSYEQYF. The CDR3 DNA reads as TGTGCCAGCGCCCAGGGGGGGGGCTCCTACGAGCAGTACTTC.

V is TRBV5-1 and J is TRBJ2-7; D is undetermined. Germline values: CDR1 SGHRS, CDR2 YFSETQ. This CDR3 region has 16 residues. V lost 0 bases, J lost 1 base, and 14 bases lay in between. The CDR3 protein is CASSLGGRARSYEQYF. CDR3 sequence (DNA): TGCGCCAGCAGCTTGGGGGGTAGGGCGCGGTCCTACGAGCAGTACTTC.